These 13 T cell receptor beta chains were all obtained from the same sample, sequenced in a study of control samples from healthy donors and cancer patients. TCRdb's copy holds only in-frame clones and misses some; the assay was immunoSEQ multiplex PCR. This table has about 170,000 clones, 70% to 90% appearing once. Sequences were obtained from blood. Receptors originate from a woman in her twenties or thirties in good health.

The V call is TRBV7-2, the J call TRBJ2-7; D remains ambiguous. V was cut by 5 bases and J by 5 bases, with 16 bases left in between. This CDR3 comprises 14 residues. Germline lookup yields CDR1 SGHTA and CDR2 FQGNSA. The CDR3 loop reads CASSPDPSEHEQYF. In nucleotides, the CDR3 is TGTGCCAGCAGCCCAGACCCGTCAGAGCACGAGCAGTACTTC. Combining the CDR3 with reference TRBV7-2 and TRBJ2-7 gives the whole variable domain GAGVSQSPSNKVTEKGKDVELRCDPISGHTALYWYRQSLGQGLEFLIYFQGNSAPDKSGLPSDRFSAERTGGSVSTLTIQRTQQEDSAVYLCASSPDPSEHEQYFGPGTRLTVT.

The chain joins TRBV6-1 to TRBJ2-1; 16 nucleotides line up with TRBD2. V gave up 4 bases and J gave up 7 bases; unmatched junction bases: 4. The CDR3 totals 16 residues. Germline V gives CDR1 MNHNS, CDR2 SASEGT. The CDR3 sequence is CASSAGTSGGGNEQFF. CDR3 coding DNA: TGTGCCAGCAGTGCCGGGACTAGCGGGGGGGGGAATGAGCAGTTCTTC.

For this clone: This sample also contains other DNA sequences that code for the same CDR3. The chain couples TRBV2 to TRBJ1-5; 9 bases agree with TRBD1. The junction had 7 bases not matched to a gene; V was cut back by 6 bases and J by 4 bases. Germline V gene lookup returns CDR1 SNHLY and CDR2 FYNNEI. The length of the CDR3 is 15 residues. The CDR3 sequence: CASRGLGQGNQPQHF. The CDR3 nucleotides read TGTGCCAGCAGGGGGCTTGGACAGGGGAATCAGCCCCAGCATTTT.

V usage is TRBV19 and J usage is TRBJ2-4, with a possible D match to TRBD1 (5 bases). This CDR3 comprises 14 residues. Germline loops: CDR1 LNHDA, CDR2 SQIVND (reference sequence). The V and J ends lost 6 bases and 8 bases respectively, with 17 bases between them. This CDR3 reads CASSQPTIGDIQYF. The CDR3 region has the DNA TGTGCCAGTAGCCAGCCGACCATAGGGGACATTCAGTACTTC.

The V and J genes are TRBV5-1 and TRBJ1-6; TRBD1 matches 9 bases. V gave up 1 base and J gave up 7 bases; unmatched junction bases: 9. The germline V gene has CDR1 SGHRS and CDR2 YFSETQ. The CDR3 length is 17 residues. The CDR3 DNA sequence: TGCGCCAGCAGCTTGTTAAGTCGTGGACAGGGGAATTCACCCCTCCACTTT. This codes for CASSLLSRGQGNSPLHF. Together with reference TRBV5-1 and TRBJ1-6, the CDR3 gives the full variable domain: KAGVTQTPRYLIKTRGQQVTLSCSPISGHRSVSWYQQTPGQGLQFLFEYFSETQRNKGNFPGRFSGRQFSNSRSEMNVSTLELGDSALYLCASSLLSRGQGNSPLHFGNGTRLTVT.

The CDR3 is CASSFLRQGRVDGYTF. The CDR3, as DNA: TGTGCCAGCAGCTTCCTCCGGCAGGGGAGGGTGGATGGCTACACCTTC. This sequence joins TRBV7-9 and TRBJ1-2, with D maybe TRBD1 (6 bases). Trimming stripped 3 bases from V and 6 bases from J, with 20 bases between. The CDR3 loop spans 16 amino acids. CDR1 is SEHNR and CDR2 is FQNEAQ in the germline V gene (reference sequence).

This clone is labeled as medium-sized. The rearrangement links TRBV2 to TRBJ2-7; 9 nucleotides match TRBD2. The germline V gene encodes CDR1 SNHLY and CDR2 FYNNEI. The CDR3 extends over 16 amino acids. V shed 6 bases, J shed 5 bases, and the junction held 14 bases outside the gene matches. The CDR3, as DNA: TGTGCCAGCAGAAGACTAAATAGCGGGAGCGTCAACGAGCAGTACTTC. Amino acids: CASRRLNSGSVNEQYF.

The rearrangement links TRBV27 to TRBJ2-7; D not resolved. This CDR3 has 13 residues. CDR1 is MNHEY, CDR2 SMNVEV, per germline (reference sequence). The ends were cut back, 6 bases at V and 6 bases at J, with 15 bases in the middle. The CDR3 bases are TGTGCCAGCAGGTCCCAGGCCGGGTCCGAGCAGTACTTC. As protein: CASRSQAGSEQYF.

The chain has TRBV6-5 and TRBJ2-7; 9 bases are shared with TRBD2. Germline loops: CDR1 MNHEY, CDR2 SVGAGI. The V segment lost 7 bases and the J segment 1 base; nucleotides outside the gene matches: 8. The CDR3 length is 15 residues. The CDR3 bases are TGTGCCAGCACCGTGACTAGCGGTGAATCCTACGAGCAGTACTTC. This gives the protein CASTVTSGESYEQYF.

In its sample, this clone was seen once. Within the sample, other DNA sequences also encode this same CDR3. The rearrangement uses TRBV5-1 and TRBJ1-5; 7 nucleotides match TRBD1. Germline V gene sequence: CDR1 SGHRS, CDR2 YFSETQ. This CDR3 spans 14 amino acids. Trimming at V came to 2 bases and at J to 4 bases, leaving 3 bases not matched to a gene. The CDR3 loop is CASSFGDRNQPQHF. CDR3 nucleotides: TGCGCCAGCAGCTTCGGGGACAGAAATCAGCCCCAGCATTTT. Based on the CDR3 plus reference TRBV5-1 and TRBJ1-5, the full variable domain is KAGVTQTPRYLIKTRGQQVTLSCSPISGHRSVSWYQQTPGQGLQFLFEYFSETQRNKGNFPGRFSGRQFSNSRSEMNVSTLELGDSALYLCASSFGDRNQPQHFGDGTRLSIL.

The chain recombines TRBV3-1 (or the pseudogene TRBV3-2) with TRBJ1-5; D is uncertain. Germline V CDR1 and CDR2: LGHDT, YNNKEL (reference sequence). The CDR3 is made up of 13 amino acids. The V and J ends lost 3 bases and 4 bases respectively, with 7 bases between them. In nucleotides, the CDR3 is TGTGCCAGCAGCCAGGTGGAGAATCAGCCCCAGCATTTT. It translates to CASSQVENQPQHF.

This clone appeared once. The J gene is TRBJ2-3, the V gene TRBV5-1, with TRBD2 as a possible D gene (6 bases). V lost 4 bases and J 0 bases, leaving 15 bases between the germline ends. CDR3 length: 16 residues. Germline CDR1 SGHRS, CDR2 YFSETQ. The CDR3 coding sequence is TGCGCCAGCAGCCAAGTTAGCGGTACTAGCACAGATACGCAGTATTTT. Protein product: CASSQVSGTSTDTQYF.

The rearrangement links TRBV25-1 to TRBJ2-5; D remains ambiguous. CDR1 and CDR2 from the germline V gene are MGHDK and SYGVNS. CDR3 size: 14 residues. V gave up 3 bases and J gave up 7 bases, with 15 bases separating them. CDR3 amino acids: CASSDAGSRVTQYF. The CDR3 DNA is TGTGCCAGCAGTGACGCCGGATCAAGAGTGACCCAGTACTTC. Using reference TRBV25-1 and TRBJ2-5 for the parts outside the CDR3, the full variable domain is EADIYQTPRYLVIGTGKKITLECSQTMGHDKMYWYQQDPGMELHLIHYSYGVNSTEKGDLSSESTVSRIRTEHFPLTLESARPSHTSQYLCASSDAGSRVTQYFGPGTRLLVL.